One sample yielded the 12 T cell receptor beta chains listed below, sequenced in a study of blood T cell repertoires in COVID-19. The protocol was immunoSEQ multiplex PCR, while the TCRdb copy is restricted to in-frame clones and leaves out a portion. Seen here are around 39,000 clones, around 90% observed once, and the top ten hold 12%. Sequencing was performed on peripheral blood. The receptors stem from a man aged 70-80 years with acute or convalescent COVID-19.

The chain combines TRBV27 with TRBJ2-3; possibly TRBD2 for D (5 bases). CDR1 is MNHEY and CDR2 is SMNVEV in the germline V gene (reference sequence). The CDR3 extends over 15 amino acids. Trimming took off 2 bases at V and 3 bases at J, with 12 bases between the two ends. This chain's CDR3 is CASSLGRPDTDTQYF. The CDR3 bases are TGTGCCAGCAGTTTAGGGAGACCGGATACAGATACGCAGTATTTT.

This clone was counted once. This chain uses TRBV29-1 with TRBJ1-1; TRBD1 is a possible D gene (5 bases). Trimming shortened V by 7 bases and J by 4 bases, and 13 bases separated the two germline ends. This CDR3 is built from 12 residues. Germline CDR1 SQVTM, CDR2 ANQGSEA. The CDR3 coding sequence is TGCAGCGCGTTATTGGGGGGCACTGAAGCTTTCTTT. Amino acids: CSALLGGTEAFF. Full variable domain (rest looked up from reference TRBV29-1 and TRBJ1-1): SAVISQKPSRDICQRGTSLTIQCQVDSQVTMMFWYRQQPGQSLTLIATANQGSEATYESGFVIDKFPISRPNLTFSTLTVSNMSPEDSSIYLCSALLGGTEAFFGQGTRLTVV.

The chain carries TRBV28 and TRBJ2-2; possibly TRBD2 for D (5 bases). The CDR3 is 15 amino acids. Germline lookup yields CDR1 MDHEN and CDR2 SYDVKM. V was cut by 5 bases and J by 10 bases, with 20 bases left in between. CDR3 nucleotides: TGTGCCAGCAGTATAGGTGGTAACCGGGAAGTGGAGCTGTTTTTT. Translated: CASSIGGNREVELFF.

This chain uses TRBV24-1 with TRBJ2-1; D gene unclear. The CDR3 sequence is 13 residues long. The V gene lost 0 bases and the J gene lost 6 bases, with 5 bases spanning the gap. The germline V gene has CDR1 KGHDR and CDR2 SFDVKD. The CDR3, as DNA: TGTGCCACCAGTGATTTGCAAATCAATGAGCAGTTCTTC. Translating it yields CATSDLQINEQFF.

V gene TRBV3-1 (or the pseudogene TRBV3-2) combines with J gene TRBJ1-4; D possibly corresponds to TRBD1 (5 bases). Trimming removed 4 bases at V and 10 bases at J, with 13 bases between. Germline lookup yields CDR1 LGHDT and CDR2 YNNKEL (reference sequence). The CDR3 is 13 amino acids. This CDR3 is CASSPADQGKLFF. CDR3 nucleotide sequence: TGTGCCAGCAGCCCCGCCGACCAGGGAAAACTGTTTTTT.

The chain carries TRBV4-3 and TRBJ1-2, with D possibly matching TRBD1 (6 bases). In germline, CDR1 is LGHNA, CDR2 YSLEER. This CDR3 comprises 14 residues. The V end lost 1 base, the J end lost 4 bases, and 10 bases lay between the germline ends. CDR3 nucleotide sequence: TGCGCCAGCAGCCAAGGGACAGCACTCTATGGCTACACCTTC. It encodes CASSQGTALYGYTF.

DNA of the CDR3: TGTGCCAGCAGCAGAGCTAGCGGGAGCTTTGCCTACAATGAGCAGTTCTTC. This sequence encodes CASSRASGSFAYNEQFF. V and J are TRBV11-2 and TRBJ2-1; 10 bases map to TRBD2. This CDR3 has 17 residues. The trim removed 5 bases at V and 2 bases at J, leaving 9 bases unmatched. Germline V gene lookup returns CDR1 SGHAT and CDR2 FQNNGV.

The chain couples TRBV3-1 (or the pseudogene TRBV3-2) to TRBJ2-1, with no clear D. CDR1 and CDR2 (germline): LGHDT, YNNKEL (reference sequence). The CDR3 is 12 amino acids. The V end was cut by 0 bases, the J end by 9 bases, with 6 bases between. The CDR3 sequence: CASSQDTREQFF. The CDR3 nucleotides are TGTGCCAGCAGCCAAGATACGCGTGAGCAGTTCTTC.

The CDR3 loop reads CASSPIGTSVNNEQFF. CDR3 in DNA: TGTGCCAGCTCACCAATCGGGACTAGCGTTAACAATGAGCAGTTCTTC. This rearrangement joins TRBV18 to TRBJ2-1; 10 nucleotides align to TRBD2. The ends lost 2 bases at V and 5 bases at J; junction bases unmatched: 6. The CDR3 contains 16 residues. From germline, CDR1 is KGHSH and CDR2 LQKENI.

The J gene is TRBJ2-3, the V gene TRBV4-1; TRBD2 agrees at 7 bases. This CDR3 region has 17 residues. Germline V lookup: CDR1 MGHRA, CDR2 YSYEKL. Trimming took 0 bases from V and 2 from J; bases not matched to a gene: 8. The CDR3 DNA sequence: TGCGCCAGCAGCCAAGATAGGGACTACTTTTTCACAGATACGCAGTATTTT. Amino acid sequence: CASSQDRDYFFTDTQYF.

The rearrangement joins TRBV20-1 to TRBJ1-5; D is undetermined. Per the germline V gene, CDR1 is DFQATT and CDR2 is SNEGSKA (reference sequence). The ends were cut back, 3 bases at V and 1 base at J, with 13 bases in the middle. CDR3 size: 15 residues. The DNA of the CDR3 is TGCAGTGCTAGTAGCCAACTGAAGAGCAATCAGCCCCAGCATTTT. Protein product: CSASSQLKSNQPQHF.

J is TRBJ1-5 and V is TRBV28; no definite D call. Germline lookup yields CDR1 MDHEN and CDR2 SYDVKM. The CDR3 runs to 13 residues. V gave up 10 bases and J gave up 2 bases, with 12 bases separating them. The CDR3 spells CATHPRRNQPQHF. CDR3 nucleotide sequence: TGTGCCACCCACCCGCGTCGCAATCAGCCCCAGCATTTT.